These T cell receptor beta chains were read from a single sample in a study of cytomegalovirus exposure and HLA in healthy donors. The repertoire was sequenced with immunoSEQ multiplex PCR; TCRdb's copy has only in-frame clones and lacks some. The data hold nearly 95,000 clones, with roughly two thirds observed a single time. Sequencing was performed on PBMCs. These receptors originate from a woman under 40 in good health and CMV-seronegative. Both conserved end residues are part of each CDR3. Each record gives: CDR3 DNA, CDR3 protein, clone size, V gene, D gene, J gene. D genes are given only for firm matches. Only some rows state a clone size, as once, few, many or a class for expanded clones.

CDR3 DNA: TGTGCCAGCAGTTACGGGACTTCTCTACTAGGCGAGCAGTACTTC
CDR3 protein: CASSYGTSLLGEQYF
clone size: NA
V gene: TRBV6-5
D gene: NA
J gene: TRBJ2-7

CDR3 DNA: TGCGCCAGCAGCTTGGGGGGCAGCACAGATACGCAGTATTTT
CDR3 protein: CASSLGGSTDTQYF
clone size: once
V gene: TRBV5-1
D gene: NA
J gene: TRBJ2-3

CDR3 DNA: TGTGCCAGCAGCTCGGGACAGGGAAAAAAACTGTTTTTT
CDR3 protein: CASSSGQGKKLFF
clone size: NA
V gene: TRBV7-2
D gene: TRBD1
J gene: TRBJ1-4

CDR3 DNA: TGCGCCAGCAGCGAGGGACTAGCGGGGGTATCTGAGCAGTTCTTC
CDR3 protein: CASSEGLAGVSEQFF
clone size: once
V gene: TRBV5-1
D gene: TRBD2
J gene: TRBJ2-1

CDR3 DNA: TGTGCCAGCAACACAGGGCTAACCGGGGAGCTGTTTTTT
CDR3 protein: CASNTGLTGELFF
clone size: NA
V gene: TRBV28
D gene: NA
J gene: TRBJ2-2

CDR3 DNA: TGTGCCAGCAGCTTCGAACTAGCGGGTTACGGCAATGAGCAGTTCTTC
CDR3 protein: CASSFELAGYGNEQFF
clone size: NA
V gene: TRBV13
D gene: TRBD2
J gene: TRBJ2-1

CDR3 DNA: TGTGCCAGCAGCTTAGACGGGGACAGATTCTACGAGCAGTACTTC
CDR3 protein: CASSLDGDRFYEQYF
clone size: NA
V gene: TRBV11-2
D gene: TRBD1
J gene: TRBJ2-7

CDR3 DNA: TGTGCCAGCAGCTTAGCGGGACTAGCGGGAGATGGTAGGTTCTTC
CDR3 protein: CASSLAGLAGDGRFF
clone size: NA
V gene: TRBV7-2
D gene: TRBD2
J gene: TRBJ2-1

CDR3 DNA: TGTGCCAGCAGTTTCGTGGACAGGGGGAACTTCTTCTATGGCTACACCTTC
CDR3 protein: CASSFVDRGNFFYGYTF
clone size: NA
V gene: TRBV28
D gene: TRBD1
J gene: TRBJ1-2

CDR3 DNA: TGTGCCAGCAGTCGGGACAGTTTTGAAAAACTGTTTTTT
CDR3 protein: CASSRDSFEKLFF
clone size: NA
V gene: TRBV2
D gene: TRBD1
J gene: TRBJ1-4

CDR3 DNA: TGTGCCAGCAGCTTAATGCGGGGCCCCTACGAGCAGTACTTC
CDR3 protein: CASSLMRGPYEQYF
clone size: NA
V gene: TRBV7-2
D gene: NA
J gene: TRBJ2-7

CDR3 DNA: TGTGCCAGCAGTGACAGGGGCCTTATCTACGAGCAGTACTTC
CDR3 protein: CASSDRGLIYEQYF
clone size: NA
V gene: TRBV6-1
D gene: NA
J gene: TRBJ2-7

CDR3 DNA: TGTGCCAGCAGGGGGACAGGGGCCCCACGGGGCACTGAAGCTTTCTTT
CDR3 protein: CASRGTGAPRGTEAFF
clone size: NA
V gene: TRBV5-6
D gene: TRBD1
J gene: TRBJ1-1

CDR3 DNA: TGTGCCAGCAGTCTCGGACTAAACACCATATATTTT
CDR3 protein: CASSLGLNTIYF
clone size: NA
V gene: TRBV28
D gene: NA
J gene: TRBJ1-3

CDR3 DNA: TGTGCCAGCAGTTTATTGTTTCGGGGGAGGGGCACTGAAGCTTTCTTT
CDR3 protein: CASSLLFRGRGTEAFF
clone size: NA
V gene: TRBV27
D gene: NA
J gene: TRBJ1-1

CDR3 DNA: TGTGCCTGGAGTGTAGTGGGGGCGGGTGGCTACACCTTC
CDR3 protein: CAWSVVGAGGYTF
clone size: few
V gene: TRBV30
D gene: NA
J gene: TRBJ1-2

CDR3 DNA: TGTGCCAGCAGCTTAGGGCTTCACAATGAGCAGTTCTTC
CDR3 protein: CASSLGLHNEQFF
clone size: NA
V gene: TRBV7-2
D gene: NA
J gene: TRBJ2-1

CDR3 DNA: TGTGCCAGCACCAAAGGGACAGGGGATGGAAACACCATATATTTT
CDR3 protein: CASTKGTGDGNTIYF
clone size: few
V gene: TRBV7-9
D gene: TRBD1
J gene: TRBJ1-3

CDR3 DNA: TGTGCCAGCAGCCAAGACATATTTGGGGCTGCAGGAGGAAACACCATATATTTT
CDR3 protein: CASSQDIFGAAGGNTIYF
clone size: NA
V gene: TRBV4-2
D gene: NA
J gene: TRBJ1-3

CDR3 DNA: TGTGCCATCAGTCGGACAGGAGAAAACAATGAGCAGTTCTTC
CDR3 protein: CAISRTGENNEQFF
clone size: once
V gene: TRBV10-3
D gene: TRBD1
J gene: TRBJ2-1

CDR3 DNA: TGCGCCAGCAGCATTAGCGGGGGGGCTTACAATGAGCAGTTCTTC
CDR3 protein: CASSISGGAYNEQFF
clone size: few
V gene: TRBV5-1
D gene: TRBD2
J gene: TRBJ2-1

CDR3 DNA: TGCGCCAGCAGGGTGGGACAGGGAAGCAATCAGCCCCAGCATTTT
CDR3 protein: CASRVGQGSNQPQHF
clone size: once
V gene: TRBV5-1
D gene: TRBD1
J gene: TRBJ1-5

CDR3 DNA: TGTGCCAGCAGGGGGCTTATGTACGAGCAGTACTTC
CDR3 protein: CASRGLMYEQYF
clone size: NA
V gene: TRBV6-1
D gene: NA
J gene: TRBJ2-7

CDR3 DNA: TGTGCCAGCAGCTTACAGGGGGCAAAAACTGAAGCTTTCTTT
CDR3 protein: CASSLQGAKTEAFF
clone size: NA
V gene: TRBV11-2
D gene: TRBD1
J gene: TRBJ1-1

CDR3 DNA: TGCGCCAGCAGCTTGACACTAGCTGGGGAGCAGTACTTC
CDR3 protein: CASSLTLAGEQYF
clone size: NA
V gene: TRBV5-1
D gene: NA
J gene: TRBJ2-7

CDR3 DNA: TGTGCCAGCAGCCGGGGGCAGGCTATCACCGGGGAGCTGTTTTTT
CDR3 protein: CASSRGQAITGELFF
clone size: few
V gene: TRBV14
D gene: NA
J gene: TRBJ2-2

CDR3 DNA: TGTGCCAGCAGCCCCGGATGGGGGGAGAACACTGAAGCTTTCTTT
CDR3 protein: CASSPGWGENTEAFF
clone size: few
V gene: TRBV7-8
D gene: NA
J gene: TRBJ1-1

CDR3 DNA: TGTGCCAGCAGTGAAGGTTCTCGCGGGAACACTGAAGCTTTCTTT
CDR3 protein: CASSEGSRGNTEAFF
clone size: few
V gene: TRBV6-1
D gene: NA
J gene: TRBJ1-1

CDR3 DNA: TGTGCCAGCTCACCCCCTAGTGAGGGTTACTATGGCTACACCTTC
CDR3 protein: CASSPPSEGYYGYTF
clone size: NA
V gene: TRBV18
D gene: NA
J gene: TRBJ1-2